These 26 T cell receptor beta chains were all obtained from the same sample, sequenced in a study of identical twins (dated by TCRdb to about 2016). Library construction relied on 5' RACE. The sequencing machine was an Illumina HiSeq 2000. TCRdb reran the public reads through fastp at Q25 and MiXCR, keeping productive beta chains. Entries are consolidated by CDR3 protein sequence, retaining the most common genes and DNA. This sample has about 890,000 distinct CDR3 sequences in its table, and about 12% of those were observed once. Around 1.6% of the sample is in the top ten clones. The sample also formed part of further work on yellow fever vaccine responses in identical twins.

Sequencing was performed on PBMCs. The receptors shown here come from a woman in her late teens or twenties in good health.

This clonotype was counted only a few times. This chain uses TRBV10-3 with TRBJ2-6; 7 bases agree with TRBD1. Germline trimming cut 10 bases from V and 0 bases from J; bases unmatched to any gene: 6. Per the germline V gene, CDR1 is ENHRY and CDR2 is SYGVKD. This CDR3 spans 15 amino acids. CDR3 bases: TGTGCCACCGGGGACAGCTCCTCTGGGGCCAACGTCCTGACTTTC. It specifies CATGDSSSGANVLTF.

This clonotype was detected a few times. V gene TRBV5-1 combines with J gene TRBJ2-3; 8 nucleotides line up with TRBD1. V was clipped by 4 bases and J by 2 bases; unmatched bases: 6. Per the germline V gene, CDR1 is SGHRS and CDR2 is YFSETQ. The CDR3 covers 15 residues. In DNA form, the CDR3 reads TGCGCCAGCAGCCCACAGGGGGGATACACAGATACGCAGTATTTT. Protein sequence: CASSPQGGYTDTQYF.

The chain has TRBV4-1 and TRBJ1-4; no definite D call. Trimming took 1 base from V and 8 from J, leaving 14 bases between them. The CDR3 is 15 residues long. The germline CDR1 and CDR2 sequences are MGHRA and YSYEKL. As DNA, the CDR3 is TGCGCCAGCAGCCAAGCTGGCTCCTCTTCAGAAAAACTGTTTTTT. Encoded protein: CASSQAGSSSEKLFF.

Comment on this clonotype: The DNA is omitted, as the CDR3 cannot be located on it reliably, and the CDR3 follows TCRdb's listing. This rearrangement joins TRBV7-3 to TRBJ2-2; TRBD1, the table's D call, lacks a check against the DNA. Germline CDR1 is SGHTA and CDR2 is FQGTGA. The CDR3 is made up of 16 amino acids, end residues included. The CDR3 here is CASSSGQTRTPGSCFF.

The V and J genes are TRBV11-2 and TRBJ2-5; D possibly matches TRBD1 or TRBD2 (5 bases each). With 4 bases removed from V and 7 bases from J, the gap between germline ends came to 13 bases. Germline CDR1 and CDR2: SGHAT and FQNNGV. The CDR3 extends over 13 amino acids. The CDR3 reads CASSSTAAGTQYF. In nucleotides, the CDR3 is TGTGCCAGCAGCTCGACAGCCGCGGGGACCCAGTACTTC.

The chain couples TRBV2 to TRBJ1-4; D possibly corresponds to TRBD1 (6 bases). V lost 5 bases to trimming and J lost 7 bases, with 17 bases between them. This CDR3 region has 15 residues. Germline V gene data show CDR1 as SNHLY and CDR2 as FYNNEI. CDR3 loop: CASSPRDKPSEKLFF. The DNA of the CDR3 is TGTGCCAGCAGTCCGCGGGACAAGCCAAGTGAAAAACTGTTTTTT.

The chain employs TRBV12-3 or TRBV12-4 and TRBJ2-6; D gene unclear. The V and J ends lost 11 bases and 0 bases respectively, with 23 bases between them. The CDR3 covers 18 residues. The CDR3 sequence: CAFRKPGSPRSGANVLTF. The CDR3 DNA is TGTGCCTTCAGAAAGCCGGGCTCCCCCCGCTCTGGGGCCAACGTCCTGACTTTC.

A few counts support this clonotype. The J gene is TRBJ2-1, the V gene TRBV7-9; weak D call: TRBD2 (5 bases). Trimming took off 1 base at V and 8 bases at J, with 15 bases between the two ends. This CDR3 is built from 15 residues. The V gene's germline CDR1 is SEHNR and CDR2 FQNEAQ (reference sequence). The CDR3 region has the DNA TGTGCCAGCAGCTTAGGGTTCGGGGTTGTGGATGAGCAGTTCTTC. As protein: CASSLGFGVVDEQFF.

The chain uses TRBV2 and TRBJ2-1; D possibly corresponds to TRBD2 (6 bases). The CDR3 runs 13 residues. V was trimmed by 6 bases and J by 7 bases, leaving 13 bases between them. Germline V gene lookup returns CDR1 SNHLY and CDR2 FYNNEI. CDR3 nucleotide sequence: TGTGCCAGCAGGGGGAGGTCCCGGAATGAGCAGTTCTTC. Translated, it gives CASRGRSRNEQFF.

The V call is TRBV18, the J call TRBJ2-1; TRBD1 is a possible D gene (5 bases). The CDR3 has 16 amino acids. Trimming took 5 bases from V and 8 from J, leaving 22 bases between them. CDR1 KGHSH and CDR2 LQKENI come from the germline V gene. The CDR3 region has the DNA TGTGCCAGCTCAGATCAGACAGCCACCCTGGTCTATGAGCAGTTCTTC. This gives the protein CASSDQTATLVYEQFF.

This clonotype was recorded many times. This chain uses TRBV4-1 with TRBJ2-2; D not certain. CDR1 MGHRA and CDR2 YSYEKL come from the germline V gene. The CDR3 is 15 amino acids. Trimming took off 1 base at V and 6 bases at J, with 12 bases between the two ends. The CDR3, as DNA: TGCGCCAGCAGCCAAGCACGCGGTGTGTCCGGGGAGCTGTTTTTT. Its protein is CASSQARGVSGELFF.

In its sample, this clonotype was seen a few times. CDR3 amino acids: CASKGVRDQPQHF. The CDR3 DNA reads as TGTGCCAGTAAAGGGGTTCGTGATCAGCCCCAGCATTTT. This chain connects TRBV19 to TRBJ1-5, with D perhaps matching TRBD1 (5 bases). This CDR3 has 13 amino acids. From germline, CDR1 is LNHDA and CDR2 SQIVND (reference sequence). Deletions cut 7 bases from V and 5 bases from J, with 12 bases between.

This clonotype was picked up a small number of times. This chain uses TRBV29-1 with TRBJ2-5, with D perhaps matching TRBD2 (5 bases). The CDR3 loop spans 12 amino acids. In germline, CDR1 is SQVTM, CDR2 ANQGSEA. The ends were cut back, 4 bases at V and 2 bases at J, with 8 bases in the middle. CDR3 sequence: CSVAVAQETQYF. The CDR3 nucleotides read TGCAGCGTTGCCGTAGCGCAAGAGACCCAGTACTTC.

This clonotype was observed a handful of times. The genes are TRBV7-9 and TRBJ2-3; TRBD1 is a possible D gene (6 bases). V gave up 7 bases and J gave up 2 bases, with 16 bases separating them. Per the germline V gene, CDR1 is SEHNR and CDR2 is FQNEAQ (reference sequence). CDR3 length: 15 amino acids. CDR3 loop: CASNRKTGVTDTQYF. The CDR3 DNA is TGTGCCAGCAACCGCAAGACAGGCGTCACAGATACGCAGTATTTT.

The chain combines TRBV24-1 with TRBJ2-3, with D possibly matching TRBD2 (5 bases). Germline V CDR1 and CDR2: KGHDR, SFDVKD. V gave up 5 bases and J gave up 6 bases, with 14 bases separating them. The CDR3 spans 14 residues. The CDR3, as DNA: TGTGCCACCAGTGTTACAGCCGGGATGGATACGCAGTATTTT. Its translation: CATSVTAGMDTQYF.

There are a few counts of this clonotype. The chain employs TRBV12-3 or TRBV12-4 and TRBJ2-5; the match to TRBD2 covers 9 bases. V trimming: 6 bases; J trimming: 5 bases; junction bases outside the gene matches: 10. The CDR3 covers 15 residues. CDR3 coding DNA: TGTGCCAGCAGGATGCTTAGCGGGAGTGGCGAGACCCAGTACTTC. Amino acids: CASRMLSGSGETQYF.

This clonotype has more than one count but fewer than ten. It is unclear where the CDR3 begins or ends on the DNA, so no DNA is shown, and the CDR3 is as TCRdb lists it. The chain joins TRBV10-3 to TRBJ1-3. Germline V gene lookup returns CDR1 ENHRY and CDR2 SYGVKD. Termini included, the CDR3 measures 14 amino acids. The CDR3 loop is CAISESVPGNTIYF.

This clonotype has only a few counts. At one end the junction does not follow the germline gene, possibly because of a read error. V gene TRBV12-3 or TRBV12-4 combines with J gene TRBJ2-1; D is possibly TRBD2 (7 bases). The CDR3 length is 19 residues. The CDR3 DNA is TGTACCAGCACTCTAGATAACAGGGTCTGGCTAGCGGAGTACAATGAGCAGTTCTTC. Translated: CTSTLDNRVWLAEYNEQFF.

This chain's CDR3 is CASSPQDWSNQPQHF. The CDR3 DNA reads TGTGCCAGTAGTCCACAAGATTGGAGCAATCAGCCCCAGCATTTT. The rearrangement links TRBV19 to TRBJ1-5; D not certain. The V end lost 5 bases, the J end lost 1 base, and 12 bases lay between the germline ends. The length of the CDR3 is 15 residues. Germline loops: CDR1 LNHDA, CDR2 SQIVND (reference sequence).

Only a few counts were recorded for this clonotype. The gene calls are TRBV7-2 and TRBJ2-1, with 8 nucleotides matching TRBD2. The length of the CDR3 is 15 residues. V shed 6 bases, J shed 10 bases, and the junction held 14 bases outside the gene matches. The germline V gene encodes CDR1 SGHTA and CDR2 FQGNSA. CDR3 in DNA: TGTGCCAGCAGGTCTACGGCGGTTGTAGCGGGGGAGCAGTTCTTC. Amino acid sequence: CASRSTAVVAGEQFF.

The J gene is TRBJ2-3, the V gene TRBV12-3 or TRBV12-4, with TRBD2 matching 12 bases. The CDR3 covers 19 residues. V gave up 4 bases and J gave up 0 bases; unmatched junction bases: 11. This CDR3 is CASSSSRLAGAPSTDTQYF. CDR3 in DNA: TGTGCCAGCAGTTCCAGCCGACTAGCGGGGGCACCTAGCACAGATACGCAGTATTTT.

The sample holds a few counts of this clonotype. The V gene is TRBV7-2, the J gene TRBJ2-3; 7 bases are a match to TRBD2. V was clipped by 5 bases and J by 2 bases; unmatched bases: 13. The germline gives CDR1 SGHTA, CDR2 FQGNSA. The length of the CDR3 is 17 residues. CDR3 sequence: CASSPGGWGLITDTQYF. DNA for the CDR3: TGTGCCAGCAGCCCCGGGGGATGGGGACTAATCACAGATACGCAGTATTTT. The full variable domain, with the rest looked up from reference TRBV7-2 and TRBJ2-3, is GAGVSQSPSNKVTEKGKDVELRCDPISGHTALYWYRQSLGQGLEFLIYFQGNSAPDKSGLPSDRFSAERTGGSVSTLTIQRTQQEDSAVYLCASSPGGWGLITDTQYFGPGTRLTVL.

The genes are TRBV9 and TRBJ2-7, with D maybe TRBD2 (5 bases). The CDR3 sequence is 13 residues long. Trimming cost V 2 bases and J 2 bases, with 8 bases left between them. Germline CDR1 is SGDLS and CDR2 is YYNGEE. CDR3: CASSVGVTYEQYF. CDR3 DNA sequence: TGTGCCAGCAGCGTCGGGGTTACCTACGAGCAGTACTTC.

CDR3 sequence: CASSQVKLKAGLPDTQYF. DNA for the CDR3: TGTGCCAGCAGCCAAGTGAAGCTCAAAGCGGGGCTGCCGGATACGCAGTATTTT. The chain links TRBV3-1 to TRBJ2-3, with 7 bases matching TRBD2. With V trimmed by 1 base and J by 6 bases, 16 bases remained unmatched. This CDR3 is 18 amino acids long. The germline V gene has CDR1 LGHDT and CDR2 YNNKEL (reference sequence).

This clonotype was seen a few times. The chain recombines TRBV15 with TRBJ1-2; weak D call: TRBD1 (5 bases). Trimming pared 0 bases from V and 5 bases from J, leaving 10 bases between. CDR1 and CDR2 from the germline V gene are LNHNV and YYDKDF (reference sequence). The length of the CDR3 is 14 residues. The CDR3 bases are TGTGCCACCAGCAGAGACGTTTCAGGGTATGGCTACACCTTC. Translated: CATSRDVSGYGYTF.

In its sample, this clonotype was seen a few times. Just one base apart from a much larger clone, this may be a read error. The chain uses TRBV7-9 and TRBJ2-5; D is uncertain. Germline CDR1 is SEHNR and CDR2 is FQNEAQ (reference sequence). This CDR3 spans 10 amino acids. CDR3 coding DNA: TGTGCCAGCAGCCAAAAGACCCAGTACTTC. Its protein is CASSQKTQYF.